Sequencing of this T cell receptor (beta chain) was carried out in a study of shared clonotypes between healthy human individuals. The length of the CDR3 is 16 residues. Trimming at V came to 5 bases and at J to 3 bases, leaving 6 bases not matched to a gene. The germline CDR1 and CDR2 sequences are MDHEN and SYDVKM. Authors' data handling: With immunoSEQ giving junction-only sequences and no quality scores, filtering differed. Profiled with immunoSEQ multiplex PCR; TCRdb holds only in-frame clones, not every one. That table furnishes V, J and clone size, whereas the DNA furnished D and trimming. The table shows roughly 2.4 million clones, with 90% to 96% occurring only once. Donation came from healthy HIV-negative adults that had no recent acute infections or vaccinations.

This chain links TRBV28 with TRBJ1-4, with 10 bases identical to TRBD1. The source material was naive CD4+ T cells sorted from blood. Subset noted: CD45RA+ positively selected. This TCR was recovered from a man between 18 and 35 years old in good health. The CDR3 here is CASSTRQGAANEKLFF. The CDR3 nucleotides read TGTGCCAGCAGTACCCGACAGGGGGCAGCTAATGAAAAACTGTTTTTT.